This section outlines one TCR beta chain sequence together with its context. This sample was included in a study of cytomegalovirus exposure and HLA in healthy donors. With 60 Vbeta and 13 Jbeta primers, the PCR was carried out. TCRdb's table, derived via immunoSEQ multiplex PCR, lists solely in-frame clones and lacks some. Altogether roughly 98,000 clones are present, about 74% being singletons, with the ten largest covering approximately 7.7%. This CDR3 has 13 amino acids. Germline loops: CDR1 MNHNS, CDR2 SASEGT. V was clipped by 3 bases and J by 5 bases, with 8 bases between them. The material sequenced was PBMCs. The gene calls are TRBV6-1 and TRBJ1-5; D call uncertain. This TCR derives from a female donor in good health and CMV-seronegative. CDR3 coding DNA: TGTGCCAGCAGTGACCGGGAGCATCAGCCCCAGCATTTT. Protein: CASSDREHQPQHF.